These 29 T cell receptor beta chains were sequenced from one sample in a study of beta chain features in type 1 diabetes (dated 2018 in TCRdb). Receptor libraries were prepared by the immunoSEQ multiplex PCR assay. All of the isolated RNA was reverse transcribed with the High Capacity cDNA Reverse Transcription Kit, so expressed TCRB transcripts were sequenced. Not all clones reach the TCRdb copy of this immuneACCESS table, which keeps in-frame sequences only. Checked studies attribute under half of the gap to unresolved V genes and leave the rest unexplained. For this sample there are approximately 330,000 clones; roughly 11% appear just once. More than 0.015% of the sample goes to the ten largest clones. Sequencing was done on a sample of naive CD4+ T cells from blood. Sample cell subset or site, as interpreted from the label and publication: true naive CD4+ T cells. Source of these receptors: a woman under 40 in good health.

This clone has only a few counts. CDR3 nucleotide sequence: TGTGCCAGCAGCCCCCCCCAGGGAGATACGCAGTATTTT. Translation gives CASSPPQGDTQYF. The chain has TRBV5-4 and TRBJ2-3, with a possible D match to TRBD1 (5 bases). The CDR3 is 13 amino acids. Germline CDR1 reads SGHNT; CDR2 reads YYREEE (reference sequence). Between the trimmed V and J ends, which lost 4 bases and 5 bases, there was a span of 11 bases.

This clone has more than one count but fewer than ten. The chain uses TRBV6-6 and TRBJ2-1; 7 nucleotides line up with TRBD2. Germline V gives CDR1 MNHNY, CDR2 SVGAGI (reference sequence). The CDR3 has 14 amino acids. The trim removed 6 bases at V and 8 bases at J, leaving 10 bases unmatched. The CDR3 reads CASRNGGGPYEQFF. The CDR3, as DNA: TGTGCCAGCAGGAACGGGGGAGGGCCGTATGAGCAGTTCTTC.

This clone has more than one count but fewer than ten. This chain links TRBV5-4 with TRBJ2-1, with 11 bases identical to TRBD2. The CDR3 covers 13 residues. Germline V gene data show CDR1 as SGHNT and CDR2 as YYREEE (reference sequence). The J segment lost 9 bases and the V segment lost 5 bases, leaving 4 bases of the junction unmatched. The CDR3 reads CASSSGRDTEQFF. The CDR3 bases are TGTGCCAGCAGTAGCGGGAGGGACACTGAGCAGTTCTTC.

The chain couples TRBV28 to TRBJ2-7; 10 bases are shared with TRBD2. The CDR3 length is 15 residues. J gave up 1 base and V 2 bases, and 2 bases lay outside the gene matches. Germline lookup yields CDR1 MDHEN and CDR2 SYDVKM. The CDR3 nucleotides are TGTGCCAGCAGTTTAACAGCGGGAGGGTCCTACGAGCAGTACTTC. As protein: CASSLTAGGSYEQYF.

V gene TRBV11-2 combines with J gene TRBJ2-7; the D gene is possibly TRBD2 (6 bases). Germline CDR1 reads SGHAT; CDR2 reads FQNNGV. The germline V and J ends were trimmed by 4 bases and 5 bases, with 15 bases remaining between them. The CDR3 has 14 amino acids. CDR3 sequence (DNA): TGTGCCAGCAGCTGGGAGGAGGGCGGCAACGAGCAGTACTTC. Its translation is CASSWEEGGNEQYF.

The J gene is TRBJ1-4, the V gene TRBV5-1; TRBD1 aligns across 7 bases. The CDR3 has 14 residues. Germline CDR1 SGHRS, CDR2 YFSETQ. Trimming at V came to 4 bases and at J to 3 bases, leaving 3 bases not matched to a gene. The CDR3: CASSVTGSNEKLFF. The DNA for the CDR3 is TGCGCCAGCAGCGTGACAGGGTCTAATGAAAAACTGTTTTTT.

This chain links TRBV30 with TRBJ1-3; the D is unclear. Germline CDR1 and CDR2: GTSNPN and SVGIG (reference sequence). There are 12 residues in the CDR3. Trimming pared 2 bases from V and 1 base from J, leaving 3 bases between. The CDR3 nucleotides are TGTGCCTGGAGTTATTCTGGAAACACCATATATTTT. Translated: CAWSYSGNTIYF.

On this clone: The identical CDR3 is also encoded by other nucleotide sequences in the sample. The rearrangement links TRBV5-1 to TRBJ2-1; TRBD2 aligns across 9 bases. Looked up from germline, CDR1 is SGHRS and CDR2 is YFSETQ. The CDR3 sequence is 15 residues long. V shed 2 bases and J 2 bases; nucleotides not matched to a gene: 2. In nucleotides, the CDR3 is TGCGCCAGCAGCTTATCTAGCGGGACCTACAATGAGCAGTTCTTC. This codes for CASSLSSGTYNEQFF.

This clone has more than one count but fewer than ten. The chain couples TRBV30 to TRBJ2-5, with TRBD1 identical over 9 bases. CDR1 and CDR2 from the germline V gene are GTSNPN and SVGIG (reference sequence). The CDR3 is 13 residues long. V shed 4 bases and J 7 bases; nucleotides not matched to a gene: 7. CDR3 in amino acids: CAWNLQGAGTQYF. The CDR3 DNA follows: TGTGCCTGGAACCTACAGGGGGCTGGGACCCAGTACTTC.

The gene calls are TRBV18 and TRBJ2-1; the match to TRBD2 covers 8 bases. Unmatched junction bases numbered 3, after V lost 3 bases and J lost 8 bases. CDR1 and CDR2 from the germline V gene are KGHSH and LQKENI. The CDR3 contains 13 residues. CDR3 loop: CASSPGLDYEQFF. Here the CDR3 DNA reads TGTGCCAGCTCACCGGGACTAGATTATGAGCAGTTCTTC.

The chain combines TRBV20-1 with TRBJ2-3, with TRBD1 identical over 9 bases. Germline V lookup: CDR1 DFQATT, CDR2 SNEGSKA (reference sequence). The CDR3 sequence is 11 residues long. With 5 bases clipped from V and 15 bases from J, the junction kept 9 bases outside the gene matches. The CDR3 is CSAPRDRECYF. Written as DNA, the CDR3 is TGCAGTGCTCCCCGGGACAGGGAGTGCTATTTT.

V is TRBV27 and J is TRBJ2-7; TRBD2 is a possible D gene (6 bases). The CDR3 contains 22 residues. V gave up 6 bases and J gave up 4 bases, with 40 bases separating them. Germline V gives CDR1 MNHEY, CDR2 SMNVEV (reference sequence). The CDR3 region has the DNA TGTGCCAGCAGCCTATTTGGACTTCGCCGGGCGGGGTCAACGACAAATACGTACGAGCAGTACTTC. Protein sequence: CASSLFGLRRAGSTTNTYEQYF.

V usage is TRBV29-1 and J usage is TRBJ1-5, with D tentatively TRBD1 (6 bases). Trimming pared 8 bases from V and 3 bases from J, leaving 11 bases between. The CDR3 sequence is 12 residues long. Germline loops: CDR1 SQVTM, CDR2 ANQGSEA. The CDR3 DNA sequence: TGCAGCACAGGGCCCAACAATCAGCCCCAGCATTTT. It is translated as CSTGPNNQPQHF.

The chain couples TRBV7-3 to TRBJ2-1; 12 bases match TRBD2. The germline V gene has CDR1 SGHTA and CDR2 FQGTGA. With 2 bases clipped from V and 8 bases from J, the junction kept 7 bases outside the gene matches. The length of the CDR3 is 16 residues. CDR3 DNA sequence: TGTGCCAGCAGCTTAGGAGGACTAGCGGGGAGGGATGAGCAGTTCTTC. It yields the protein CASSLGGLAGRDEQFF.

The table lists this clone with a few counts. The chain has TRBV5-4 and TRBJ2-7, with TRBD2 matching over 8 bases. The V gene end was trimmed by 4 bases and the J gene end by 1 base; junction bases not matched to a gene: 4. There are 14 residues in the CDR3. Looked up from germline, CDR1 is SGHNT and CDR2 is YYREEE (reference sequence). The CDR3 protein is CASSPTSGSYEQYF. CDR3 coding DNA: TGTGCCAGCAGCCCAACTAGCGGTTCCTACGAGCAGTACTTC.

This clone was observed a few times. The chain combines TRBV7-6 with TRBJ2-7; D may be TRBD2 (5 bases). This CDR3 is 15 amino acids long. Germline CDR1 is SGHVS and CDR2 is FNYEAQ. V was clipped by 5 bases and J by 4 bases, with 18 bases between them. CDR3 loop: CASSLVNGEIYEQYF. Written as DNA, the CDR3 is TGTGCCAGCAGCCTCGTTAACGGGGAGATTTACGAGCAGTACTTC.

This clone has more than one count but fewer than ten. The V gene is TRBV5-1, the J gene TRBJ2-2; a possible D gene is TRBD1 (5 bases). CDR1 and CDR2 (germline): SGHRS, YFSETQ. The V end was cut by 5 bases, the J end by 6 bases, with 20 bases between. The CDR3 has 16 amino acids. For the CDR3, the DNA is TGCGCCAGCAGGGCAGGGTCCTCCCCTTTCTCCGGGGAGCTGTTTTTT. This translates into CASRAGSSPFSGELFF. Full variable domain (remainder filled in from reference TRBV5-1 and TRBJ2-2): KAGVTQTPRYLIKTRGQQVTLSCSPISGHRSVSWYQQTPGQGLQFLFEYFSETQRNKGNFPGRFSGRQFSNSRSEMNVSTLELGDSALYLCASRAGSSPFSGELFFGEGSRLTVL.

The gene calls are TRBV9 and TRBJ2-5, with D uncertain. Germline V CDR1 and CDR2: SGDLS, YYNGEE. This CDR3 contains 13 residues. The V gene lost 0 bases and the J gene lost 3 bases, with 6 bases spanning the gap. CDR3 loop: CASSVGPKETQYF. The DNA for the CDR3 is TGTGCCAGCAGCGTAGGTCCCAAAGAGACCCAGTACTTC.

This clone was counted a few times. The CDR3 sequence is CASSTYLNTEAFF. As DNA, the CDR3 is TGTGCCAGCAGCACATACCTGAACACTGAAGCTTTCTTT. The V and J genes are TRBV7-2 and TRBJ1-1; D is unresolved. CDR1 SGHTA and CDR2 FQGNSA come from the germline V gene. Trimming shortened V by 5 bases and J by 0 bases, and 7 bases separated the two germline ends. This CDR3 comprises 13 residues.

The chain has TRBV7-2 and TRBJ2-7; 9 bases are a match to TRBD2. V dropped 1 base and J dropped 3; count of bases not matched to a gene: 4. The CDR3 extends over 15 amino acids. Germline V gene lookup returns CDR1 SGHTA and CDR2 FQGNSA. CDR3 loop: CASSLGGLAYYEQYF. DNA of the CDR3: TGTGCCAGCAGCTTAGGGGGACTAGCATACTACGAGCAGTACTTC.

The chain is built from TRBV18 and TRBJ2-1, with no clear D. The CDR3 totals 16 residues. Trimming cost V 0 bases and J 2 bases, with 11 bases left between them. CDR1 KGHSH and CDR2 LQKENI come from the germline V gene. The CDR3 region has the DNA TGTGCCAGCTCACCACCCTCAGGCCGGCCCTACAATGAGCAGTTCTTC. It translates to CASSPPSGRPYNEQFF.

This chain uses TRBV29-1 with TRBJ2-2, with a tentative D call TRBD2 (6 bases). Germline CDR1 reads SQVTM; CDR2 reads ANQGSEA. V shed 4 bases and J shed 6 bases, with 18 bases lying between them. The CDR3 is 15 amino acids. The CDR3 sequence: CSVGEEQGWSGELFF. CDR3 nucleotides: TGCAGCGTTGGGGAGGAGCAGGGATGGTCCGGGGAGCTGTTTTTT.

The CDR3 coding sequence is TGTGCCAGCACCTCCGGGACTCCGAACACCGGGGAGCTGTTTTTT. Translation: CASTSGTPNTGELFF. The chain couples TRBV7-2 to TRBJ2-2; D perhaps matches TRBD2 (6 bases). V was cut by 7 bases and J by 0 bases, with 12 bases left in between. CDR1 and CDR2 (germline): SGHTA, FQGNSA. The CDR3 is 15 residues long.

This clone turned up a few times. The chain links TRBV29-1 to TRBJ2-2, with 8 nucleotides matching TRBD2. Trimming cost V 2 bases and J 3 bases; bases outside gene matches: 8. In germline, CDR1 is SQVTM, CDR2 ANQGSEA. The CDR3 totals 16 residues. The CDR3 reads CSVEISGSAHTGELFF. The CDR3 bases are TGCAGCGTTGAAATAAGCGGGAGCGCCCACACCGGGGAGCTGTTTTTT.

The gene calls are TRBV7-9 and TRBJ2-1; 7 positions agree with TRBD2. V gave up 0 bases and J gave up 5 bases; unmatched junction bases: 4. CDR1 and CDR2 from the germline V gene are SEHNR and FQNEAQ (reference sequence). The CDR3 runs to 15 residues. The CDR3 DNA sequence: TGTGCCAGCAGCTTAGCGGTAGCGGGTCACAATGAGCAGTTCTTC. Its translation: CASSLAVAGHNEQFF.

CDR3 loop: CASKVGGRYEQYF. DNA of the CDR3: TGTGCCAGCAAGGTGGGAGGAAGGTACGAGCAGTACTTC. The gene calls are TRBV2 and TRBJ2-7; D is possibly TRBD2 (6 bases). Germline-derived CDR1 and CDR2 are SNHLY and FYNNEI. With 7 bases removed from V and 4 bases from J, the gap between germline ends came to 14 bases. CDR3 length equals 13 residues.

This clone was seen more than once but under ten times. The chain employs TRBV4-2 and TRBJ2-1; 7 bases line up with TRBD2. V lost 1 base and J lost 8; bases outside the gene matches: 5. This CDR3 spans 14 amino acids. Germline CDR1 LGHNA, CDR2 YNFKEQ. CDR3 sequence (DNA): TGTGCCAGCAGCCAAGGCCTAGCGGTGGATGAGCAGTTCTTC. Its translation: CASSQGLAVDEQFF.

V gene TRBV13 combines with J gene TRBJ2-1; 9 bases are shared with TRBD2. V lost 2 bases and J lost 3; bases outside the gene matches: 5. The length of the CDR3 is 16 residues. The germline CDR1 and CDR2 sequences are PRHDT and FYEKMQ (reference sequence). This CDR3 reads CASSLIRLADYNEQFF. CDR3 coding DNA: TGTGCCAGCAGCTTAATAAGACTAGCGGACTACAATGAGCAGTTCTTC. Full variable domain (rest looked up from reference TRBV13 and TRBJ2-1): AAGVIQSPRHLIKEKRETATLKCYPIPRHDTVYWYQQGPGQDPQFLISFYEKMQSDKGSIPDRFSAQQFSDYHSELNMSSLELGDSALYFCASSLIRLADYNEQFFGPGTRLTVL.

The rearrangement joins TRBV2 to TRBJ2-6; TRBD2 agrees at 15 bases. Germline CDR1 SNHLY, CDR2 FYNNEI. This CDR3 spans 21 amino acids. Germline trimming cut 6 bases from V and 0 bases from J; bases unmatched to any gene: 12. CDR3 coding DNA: TGTGCCAGCAGGCGGACTAGCGGGAGGGCCGGCCTTAGCTCTGGGGCCAACGTCCTGACTTTC. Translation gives CASRRTSGRAGLSSGANVLTF. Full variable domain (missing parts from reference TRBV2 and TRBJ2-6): EPEVTQTPSHQVTQMGQEVILRCVPISNHLYFYWYRQILGQKVEFLVSFYNNEISEKSEIFDDQFSVERPDGSNFTLKIRSTKLEDSAMYFCASRRTSGRAGLSSGANVLTFGAGSRLTVL.